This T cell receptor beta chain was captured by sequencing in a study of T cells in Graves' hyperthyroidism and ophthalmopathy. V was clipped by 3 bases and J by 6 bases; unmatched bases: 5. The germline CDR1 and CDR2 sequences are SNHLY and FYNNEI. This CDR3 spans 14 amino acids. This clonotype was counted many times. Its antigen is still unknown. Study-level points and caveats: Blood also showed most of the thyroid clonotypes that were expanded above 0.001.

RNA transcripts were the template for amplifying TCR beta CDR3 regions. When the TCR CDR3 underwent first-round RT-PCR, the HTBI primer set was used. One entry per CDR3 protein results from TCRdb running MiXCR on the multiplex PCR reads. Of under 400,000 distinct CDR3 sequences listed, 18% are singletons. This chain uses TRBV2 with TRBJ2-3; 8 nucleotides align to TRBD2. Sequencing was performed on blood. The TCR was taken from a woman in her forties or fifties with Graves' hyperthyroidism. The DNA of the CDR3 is TGTGCCAGCAGTGACGGGAGGGCCCCGGATACGCAGTATTTT. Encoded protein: CASSDGRAPDTQYF.